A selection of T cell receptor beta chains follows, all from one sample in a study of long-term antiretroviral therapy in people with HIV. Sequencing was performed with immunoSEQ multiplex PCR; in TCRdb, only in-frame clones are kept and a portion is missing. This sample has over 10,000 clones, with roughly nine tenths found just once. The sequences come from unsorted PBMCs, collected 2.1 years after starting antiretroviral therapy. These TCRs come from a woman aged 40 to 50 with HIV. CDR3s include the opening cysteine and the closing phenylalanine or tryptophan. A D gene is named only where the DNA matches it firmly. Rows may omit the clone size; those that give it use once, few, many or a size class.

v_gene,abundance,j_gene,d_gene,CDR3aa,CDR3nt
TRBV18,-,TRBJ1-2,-,CASSPGGDYGYTF,TGTGCCAGCTCACCAGGGGGGGACTATGGCTACACCTTC
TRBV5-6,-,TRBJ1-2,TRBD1,CASSPWDRGYTF,TGTGCCAGCAGCCCCTGGGACAGGGGCTACACCTTC
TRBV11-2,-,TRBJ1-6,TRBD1,CASSSRSGTGDSNSPLHF,TGTGCCAGCAGCTCGAGATCCGGGACAGGGGATTCGAATTCACCCCTCCACTTT
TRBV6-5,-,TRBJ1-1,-,CASTRERNTEAFF,TGTGCCAGCACCAGGGAGAGGAACACTGAAGCTTTCTTT
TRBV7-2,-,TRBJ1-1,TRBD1,CASSQTTFRGRNTEAFF,TGTGCCAGCAGCCAGACAACGTTCAGGGGGCGAAACACTGAAGCTTTCTTT
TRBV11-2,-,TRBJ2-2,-,CASSLVSGTGELFF,TGTGCCAGCAGCTTAGTATCAGGGACCGGGGAGCTGTTTTTT
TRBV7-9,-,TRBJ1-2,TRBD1,CASSRTGGVTYGYTF,TGTGCCAGCAGCCGAACAGGGGGCGTTACCTATGGCTACACCTTC
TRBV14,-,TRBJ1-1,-,CASSQKSWVHNTEAFF,TGTGCCAGCAGCCAAAAATCGTGGGTCCACAACACTGAAGCTTTCTTT
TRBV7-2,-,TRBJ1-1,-,CASSFSENTEAFF,TGTGCCAGCAGCTTCTCAGAGAACACTGAAGCTTTCTTT
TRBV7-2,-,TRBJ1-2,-,CASSPMGAGGYGYTF,TGTGCCAGCAGCCCAATGGGCGCTGGAGGCTATGGCTACACCTTC
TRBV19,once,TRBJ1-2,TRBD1,CATTTGNYGYTF,TGTGCCACCACGACAGGGAACTATGGCTACACCTTC
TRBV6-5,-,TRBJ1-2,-,CASSYSDRSYGYTF,TGTGCCAGCAGTTACTCAGACAGGAGCTATGGCTACACCTTC
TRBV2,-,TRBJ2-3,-,CASSPVDTQYF,TGTGCCAGCAGTCCGGTAGATACGCAGTATTTT
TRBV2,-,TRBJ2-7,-,CASSISGREVEQYF,TGTGCCAGCAGTATCTCGGGAAGGGAGGTCGAGCAGTACTTC
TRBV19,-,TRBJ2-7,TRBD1,CASTGRTGGSYEQYF,TGTGCCAGTACCGGACGGACAGGGGGCTCCTACGAGCAGTACTTC
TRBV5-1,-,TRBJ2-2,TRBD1,CASSWGTGTTGELFF,TGCGCCAGCAGCTGGGGGACAGGGACCACCGGGGAGCTGTTTTTT
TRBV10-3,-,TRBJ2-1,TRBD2,CAISASSGQGGDEQFF,TGTGCCATCAGTGCATCTAGCGGTCAGGGCGGTGATGAGCAGTTCTTC
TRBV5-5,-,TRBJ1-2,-,CASSLGNGYGYTF,TGTGCCAGCAGCTTGGGTAACGGGTACGGCTACACCTTC
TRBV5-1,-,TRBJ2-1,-,CASSRGHNEQFF,TGCGCCAGCAGCCGGGGCCACAATGAGCAGTTCTTC
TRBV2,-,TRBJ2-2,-,CATGTFGELFF,TGTGCCACGGGGACGTTCGGGGAGCTGTTTTTT
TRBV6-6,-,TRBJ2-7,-,CASSYIEGSEQYF,TGTGCCAGCAGTTACATCGAGGGATCCGAGCAGTACTTC
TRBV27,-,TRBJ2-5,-,CASSSRKGSLETQYF,TGTGCCAGCAGTTCTAGGAAGGGGTCCTTGGAGACCCAGTACTTC